The 22 T cell receptor beta chains below all came from one sample that was sequenced in a study of naive and memory T cell subsets (TCRdb year 2017). Whole blood analysis involved drawing 2 to 2.5 ml of peripheral blood from adult healthy volunteers into Tempus tubes and then extracting RNA following the manufacturer's instructions. Library preparation was by 5' RACE. The reads were generated on an Illumina MiSeq. For the blood and skin samples, reverse transcription of TCR RNA was done with SuperScript IV along with alpha and beta constant region primers. Clones were called with MiXCR by TCRdb after fastp trimmed the public reads at Q25, and only in-frame beta chains were retained. CDR3 protein duplicates are merged, each entry listing the most common genes and DNA. This sample holds about 26,000 distinct CDR3 sequences; roughly 25% were observed only once. In total, the top ten clones hold around 1.8% of the sample.

The receptors were sampled from a female donor in good health.

This clonotype was picked up many times. The chain has TRBV3-1 and TRBJ1-4, with 7 bases fitting TRBD1. The CDR3 loop spans 13 amino acids. Germline trimming cut 2 bases from V and 10 bases from J; bases unmatched to any gene: 4. The germline V gene has CDR1 LGHDT and CDR2 YNNKEL (reference sequence). CDR3 protein: CASSQTDRIKLFF. CDR3 bases: TGTGCCAGCAGCCAAACGGACAGGATAAAACTGTTTTTT.

By frequency in the sample, this clonotype is medium-sized. The CDR3 DNA follows: TGTGCCAGCCAGACAGGGCCGGGCACAGATACGCAGTATTTT. Translating gives CASQTGPGTDTQYF. V and J are TRBV11-2 and TRBJ2-3; 7 bases line up with TRBD1. Looked up from germline, CDR1 is SGHAT and CDR2 is FQNNGV. This CDR3 is built from 14 residues. V trimming: 8 bases; J trimming: 1 base; junction bases outside the gene matches: 6.

This clonotype was observed a handful of times. This rearrangement joins TRBV20-1 to TRBJ2-1; D may be TRBD2 (5 bases). Between the trimmed V and J ends, which lost 3 bases and 9 bases, there was a span of 9 bases. The CDR3 extends over 11 amino acids. Germline CDR1 is DFQATT and CDR2 is SNEGSKA (reference sequence). The CDR3 is CSASWEIEQFF. In DNA, the CDR3 is TGCAGTGCTAGTTGGGAGATTGAGCAGTTCTTC.

The rearrangement joins TRBV7-3 to TRBJ2-3; D is unresolved. The germline V and J ends were trimmed by 4 bases and 2 bases, with 7 bases remaining between them. The CDR3 extends over 13 amino acids. Germline CDR1 is SGHTA and CDR2 is FQGTGA. CDR3 nucleotides: TGTGCCAGCAGCTCTCGCCTCACAGATACGCAGTATTTT. This encodes CASSSRLTDTQYF.

This clonotype was observed many times. The chain recombines TRBV29-1 with TRBJ1-2; D remains ambiguous. This CDR3 has 12 amino acids. V lost 5 bases and J 2 bases, leaving 9 bases between the germline ends. The germline V gene has CDR1 SQVTM and CDR2 ANQGSEA. The chain's CDR3 is CSVRDGNYGYTF. The CDR3 DNA sequence: TGCAGCGTTCGCGACGGGAACTATGGCTACACCTTC. Filled out from reference TRBV29-1 and TRBJ1-2, the complete variable domain reads SAVISQKPSRDICQRGTSLTIQCQVDSQVTMMFWYRQQPGQSLTLIATANQGSEATYESGFVIDKFPISRPNLTFSTLTVSNMSPEDSSIYLCSVRDGNYGYTFGSGTRLTVV.

By share of the sample, this clonotype is medium-sized. The V gene is TRBV12-5, the J gene TRBJ1-5, with D perhaps matching TRBD1 (5 bases). Trimming shortened V by 0 bases and J by 3 bases, and 21 bases separated the two germline ends. Germline V gives CDR1 LGHNT, CDR2 FRNRAP. The CDR3 has 19 amino acids. The CDR3 bases are TGTGCTAGTGGTTTGGTAACAGGAGGTGTAAGGCAGCTCAATCAGCCCCAGCATTTT. It is translated as CASGLVTGGVRQLNQPQHF.

Sample share makes this clonotype medium-sized. The gene calls are TRBV7-8 and TRBJ1-2; 9 bases fit TRBD1. V lost 5 bases and J lost 2; bases outside the gene matches: 3. CDR1 SGHVS and CDR2 FQNEAQ come from the germline V gene. This CDR3 contains 14 residues. The CDR3 here is CASSKGTGNYGYTF. DNA of the CDR3: TGTGCCAGCAGCAAAGGGACAGGGAACTATGGCTACACCTTC.

The chain combines TRBV10-3 with TRBJ2-1, with 9 bases lining up with TRBD1. Germline lookup yields CDR1 ENHRY and CDR2 SYGVKD. The CDR3 extends over 19 amino acids. V shed 5 bases, J shed 0 bases, and the junction held 14 bases outside the gene matches. Here the CDR3 reads CAISPHRDRARSSYNEQFF. DNA of the CDR3: TGTGCCATCAGTCCACACCGGGACAGGGCTAGAAGCTCCTACAATGAGCAGTTCTTC.

A single count supports this clonotype. The rearrangement joins TRBV4-3 to TRBJ2-3; 10 nucleotides line up with TRBD2. This CDR3 has 16 amino acids. V lost 0 bases to trimming and J lost 3 bases; unmatched junction nucleotides: 3. Germline V gene lookup returns CDR1 LGHNA and CDR2 YSLEER. The CDR3 reads CASSQDLAGATDTQYF. The CDR3 nucleotides are TGCGCCAGCAGCCAAGACCTAGCGGGAGCGACAGATACGCAGTATTTT.

J is TRBJ2-1 and V is TRBV20-1; 8 bases agree with TRBD2. The CDR3 consists of 14 residues. The germline V gene has CDR1 DFQATT and CDR2 SNEGSKA (reference sequence). Losses at the gene ends were 1 base for V and 10 bases for J; bases not matched to a gene: 9. The CDR3 sequence is CSARVASGSSEQFF. The CDR3 coding sequence is TGCAGTGCTAGAGTGGCCAGCGGGAGTAGCGAGCAGTTCTTC.

This rearrangement joins TRBV7-9 to TRBJ2-3; D unresolved. V lost 3 bases and J 4 bases, leaving 5 bases between the germline ends. Germline values: CDR1 SEHNR, CDR2 FQNEAQ (reference sequence). The CDR3 runs 12 residues. The CDR3 sequence: CASSFPADTQYF. The CDR3 region has the DNA TGTGCCAGCAGCTTTCCAGCAGATACGCAGTATTTT.

The chain couples TRBV10-1 to TRBJ1-2; D call uncertain. Germline V CDR1 and CDR2: WNHNN, SYGVQD (reference sequence). The germline V and J ends were trimmed by 3 bases and 3 bases, with 8 bases remaining between them. The CDR3 loop spans 13 amino acids. The DNA for the CDR3 is TGCGCCAGCAGTGAACAACCTGACTATGGCTACACCTTC. This codes for CASSEQPDYGYTF.

The V call is TRBV20-1, the J call TRBJ1-5, with TRBD1 matching over 9 bases. Germline V gene data show CDR1 as DFQATT and CDR2 as SNEGSKA (reference sequence). V dropped 5 bases and J dropped 5; count of bases not matched to a gene: 7. The CDR3 is 14 amino acids. CDR3 protein: CSAGTGFTDQPQHF. Here the CDR3 DNA reads TGCAGTGCTGGGACAGGGTTTACAGATCAGCCCCAGCATTTT.

This clonotype was seen many times. This chain joins TRBV29-1 and TRBJ1-2; D not resolved. Germline V gives CDR1 SQVTM, CDR2 ANQGSEA. V gave up 4 bases and J gave up 1 base, with 4 bases separating them. This CDR3 comprises 11 residues. CDR3 in DNA: TGCAGCGTTGTCAGTAACTATGGCTACACCTTC. Translating it yields CSVVSNYGYTF.

This clonotype was counted between two and nine times. The rearrangement links TRBV6-5 to TRBJ2-7, with 7 bases aligning to TRBD1. This CDR3 has 14 amino acids. Trimming cost V 5 bases and J 0 bases; bases outside gene matches: 4. In germline, CDR1 is MNHEY, CDR2 SVGAGI. The CDR3 here is CASSATGSSYEQYF. In DNA, the CDR3 is TGTGCCAGCAGTGCGACAGGGTCCTCCTACGAGCAGTACTTC.

There are a few counts of this clonotype. The chain couples TRBV20-1 to TRBJ2-1; D is unclear. Trimming stripped 7 bases from V and 0 bases from J, with 7 bases between. CDR1 DFQATT and CDR2 SNEGSKA come from the germline V gene (reference sequence). CDR3 length equals 12 residues. The CDR3 spells CSVESSYNEQFF. CDR3 sequence (DNA): TGCAGTGTAGAGAGCTCCTACAATGAGCAGTTCTTC.

This clonotype has just a few counts. J is TRBJ1-2 and V is TRBV29-1, with a possible D match to TRBD1 (5 bases). The CDR3 has 14 residues. V was shortened by 1 base and J by 3 bases, with 12 bases between the two germline ends. Per germline, CDR1 SQVTM and CDR2 ANQGSEA. DNA of the CDR3: TGCAGCGTTGAAGGGACGACAGCTTACTATGGCTACACCTTC. Protein sequence: CSVEGTTAYYGYTF.

The rearrangement joins TRBV4-3 to TRBJ2-1, with a weak D call TRBD2 (6 bases). Germline lookup yields CDR1 LGHNA and CDR2 YSLEER. The V and J ends lost 0 bases and 4 bases respectively, with 22 bases between them. The CDR3 spans 19 residues. DNA for the CDR3: TGCGCCAGCAGCCAAGATGGAGGGCCCCGCCCGTCATTTTACAATGAGCAGTTCTTC. This sequence encodes CASSQDGGPRPSFYNEQFF.

This clonotype was observed at least ten times. CDR3: CASSWTGHEQYF. CDR3 nucleotide sequence: TGTGCCAGCAGCTGGACGGGCCACGAGCAGTACTTC. The chain uses TRBV5-6 and TRBJ2-7, with D uncertain. V dropped 3 bases and J dropped 5 bases, with 9 bases sitting between them. The CDR3 is 12 residues long. Germline CDR1 is SGHDT and CDR2 is YYEEEE.

This chain links TRBV6-5 with TRBJ2-2; 7 bases align to TRBD1. The germline V gene has CDR1 MNHEY and CDR2 SVGAGI. Trimming removed 6 bases from V and 6 bases from J; junction bases left unmatched: 10. This CDR3 is 15 amino acids long. CDR3 region: CASRRDSGRPGELFF. The CDR3 region has the DNA TGTGCCAGCAGAAGGGACAGCGGACGGCCCGGGGAGCTGTTTTTT.

The chain is built from TRBV20-1 and TRBJ2-1; 9 bases map to TRBD2. J gave up 12 bases and V 0 bases, and 12 bases lay outside the gene matches. Per germline, CDR1 DFQATT and CDR2 SNEGSKA (reference sequence). The CDR3 runs to 15 residues. CDR3 nucleotides: TGCAGTGCTAGAGATTTTAGCGGGAGCGTAGGCTGGCAGTTCTTC. Translated: CSARDFSGSVGWQFF.

This clonotype was picked up a small number of times. The genes are TRBV6-5 and TRBJ2-1; TRBD2 agrees at 10 bases. J was trimmed by 11 bases and V by 6 bases; bases with no gene match: 7. CDR3 size: 13 residues. Germline V CDR1 and CDR2: MNHEY, SVGAGI. The DNA of the CDR3 is TGTGCCAGCAGGGCTAGCGGGGGTCCCCAGCAGTTCTTC. The encoded protein is CASRASGGPQQFF.